The clone carrying this TCR beta chain was recorded a few times. This entry comes from a study of radiotherapy plus CTLA-4 blockade in lung cancer. V was shortened by 6 bases and J by 2 bases, with 22 bases between the two germline ends. The CDR3 contains 18 residues. Germline CDR1 reads LNHDA; CDR2 reads SQIVND (reference sequence). Assay: immunoSEQ multiplex PCR; the TCRdb copy retains only in-frame clones and omits some. This repertoire shows 85,000 to 90,000 clones, around 72% found once; its top ten account for around 15%. The source is a human donor with non-small cell lung cancer that progressed on radiotherapy plus ipilimumab. The sequencing used peripheral blood, collected from a patient treated with radiotherapy plus ipilimumab. The chain links TRBV19 to TRBJ1-4, with D possibly TRBD1 on 6 matching bases. For the CDR3, the DNA is TGTGCCAGTAGCGAGGACAGCCTCCTAAGTGGGACTAATGAAAAACTGTTTTTT. Translation: CASSEDSLLSGTNEKLFF.